A selection of T cell receptor beta chains follows, all from one sample in a study of OX40 agonist ivuxolimab in advanced cancers. Data came from immunoSEQ multiplex PCR; TCRdb stores just in-frame clones and leaves some out. This table has roughly 80,000 clones, 85% to 90% appearing once. Sequencing was performed on CD4+ or CD8+ T cells sorted from blood, taken in a trial of the OX40 agonist ivuxolimab. The receptor set was obtained from an adult with an advanced solid tumor such as melanoma, head and neck, liver or kidney cancer. Each CDR3 is given without its conserved first and last residue.

TRBV6-5	TRBJ2-5	ASGAGLQETQY
TRBV28	NA	ASRSSGFHEQY
TRBV4-2	TRBJ2-5	ASSQHIAGEETQY
TRBV9	TRBJ1-2	ASTRRLFNSYGYT
TRBV2	TRBJ2-7	ASRSSGREQY
TRBV5-4	TRBJ1-2	ASSTDGTYGYT
TRBV6-5	TRBJ1-1	ASSRFGTEAF
TRBV7-2	TRBJ1-2	ASSLANPALGYT
TRBV29-1	TRBJ1-1	SVFTGGTEAF
TRBV5-6	TRBJ2-5	ASSLGLTETQY
TRBV28	TRBJ1-2	ASSLGLYGYT
TRBV28	TRBJ2-7	ASSLQGWGRYEQY
TRBV7-9	TRBJ1-5	ASSFWGRGTAPQPQH
TRBV5-4	TRBJ2-7	ASSPAGQDSYEQY
TRBV21-1	TRBJ2-6	ASSNKKGRDCVVHLSSGANVLT
TRBV6-1	TRBJ2-1	ASIPGGFSYNEQF
TRBV25-1	TRBJ2-5	ASANPSGAETQY
TRBV28	TRBJ1-2	ASSPPPAQFYGYT
TRBV19	TRBJ1-1	ASSLSYGTGGTEAF
TRBV5-1	TRBJ2-2	ASSLGSHTGELF
TRBV7-2	TRBJ2-3	ASGRDTQY
TRBV2	TRBJ2-7	ASSAWAYEQY
TRBV30	TRBJ2-7	AWGRQGGGFYEQY
TRBV5-1	TRBJ2-5	ASSLHGEETQY
TRBV29-1	TRBJ2-7	SVASWAYEQY
TRBV11-2	TRBJ2-5	ASTPGLEETQY
TRBV20-1	TRBJ2-5	SALTLETQY
TRBV19	TRBJ1-6	ASSILGRDSPLH
TRBV5-1	TRBJ2-1	ASSLVSNEQF
TRBV28	TRBJ1-2	ASTGGQEYGYT
TRBV7-9	TRBJ2-1	ASSLAYGTGSYNEQF
TRBV9	TRBJ2-3	ASSVGGQGNTQY
TRBV6-5	TRBJ2-6	ASSFVTVAGANVLT